A selection of T cell receptor beta chains follows, all from one sample in a study of high-grade serous ovarian cancer treatment subgroups. TCRdb keeps only in-frame clones here, not all; method: immunoSEQ multiplex PCR. Of about 5,900 clones detected, approximately 72% appear once; the ten largest clones hold under 11%. Sequencing was performed on tumor tissue. Source of these receptors: a human donor with high-grade serous ovarian cancer. Both conserved end residues are part of each CDR3. A D gene is named only where the DNA matches it firmly. Not every row has a clone size; where given, it reads once, few, many or a size class.

clone_size d_call j_call v_call cdr3_aa cdr3_nt
NA NA TRBJ2-2 TRBV28 CASSRVGNTGELFF TGTGCCAGCAGTCGTGTAGGGAACACCGGGGAGCTGTTTTTT
NA TRBD2 TRBJ2-1 TRBV5-4 CASSTEPSGYSYNEQFF TGTGCCAGCAGCACCGAACCTAGCGGTTACTCCTACAATGAGCAGTTCTTC
few TRBD1 TRBJ1-1 TRBV5-1 CASSPQGPNTEAFF TGCGCCAGCAGCCCACAGGGGCCGAACACTGAAGCTTTCTTT
NA NA TRBJ1-6 TRBV5-4 CASSQDLYNSPLHF TGTGCCAGCAGCCAGGACCTCTATAATTCACCCCTCCACTTT
few NA TRBJ1-1 TRBV28 CASNTQNTEAFF TGTGCCAGCAATACCCAGAACACTGAAGCTTTCTTT
NA TRBD2 TRBJ2-7 TRBV7-2 CASSLVLAGGFYEQYF TGTGCCAGCAGCTTAGTACTAGCGGGGGGCTTCTACGAGCAGTACTTC
once TRBD1 TRBJ2-7 TRBV28 CASSSTGGFTYEQYF TGTGCCAGCAGTTCGACAGGGGGTTTTACGTACGAGCAGTACTTC
NA NA TRBJ2-7 TRBV6-5 CASSYAPTYEQYF TGTGCCAGCAGTTACGCTCCGACCTACGAGCAGTACTTC
NA NA TRBJ1-2 TRBV7-9 CASSPRGGPTYGYTF TGTGCCAGCAGCCCGCGGGGGGGGCCGACTTATGGCTACACCTTC
NA NA TRBJ2-1 TRBV7-2 CASSLATGQYNEQFF TGTGCCAGCAGCTTGGCGACAGGTCAGTACAATGAGCAGTTCTTC
NA NA TRBJ2-2 TRBV30 CAWRPGAGELFF TGTGCCTGGAGGCCAGGGGCCGGGGAGCTGTTTTTT
NA TRBD1 TRBJ1-4 TRBV7-2 CASSQTGGGGGKLFF TGTGCCAGCAGTCAGACAGGGGGCGGAGGGGGAAAACTGTTTTTT
NA TRBD2 TRBJ2-1 TRBV9 CASSVFLTSGSYNEQFF TGTGCCAGCAGCGTCTTTCTGACTAGCGGCTCCTACAATGAGCAGTTCTTC
NA NA TRBJ1-5 TRBV19 CASSPISAGNQPQHF TGTGCCAGTAGTCCTATCTCGGCGGGCAATCAGCCCCAGCATTTT
NA NA TRBJ2-5 TRBV7-6 CASSITRQETQYF TGTGCCAGCAGCATTACTAGGCAAGAGACCCAGTACTTC
NA TRBD2 TRBJ2-1 TRBV6-5 CASSYGTSGRVNEQFF TGTGCCAGCAGTTACGGGACTAGCGGGAGGGTTAATGAGCAGTTCTTC
NA NA TRBJ1-2 TRBV2 CAGVEGGYGYTF TGTGCCGGAGTGGAGGGGGGCTATGGCTACACCTTC
NA TRBD2 TRBJ2-3 TRBV9 CASSVSGRGADTQYF TGTGCCAGCAGCGTTAGCGGGAGGGGGGCAGATACGCAGTATTTT
few TRBD1 TRBJ1-2 TRBV19 CASTTLQGADGYTF TGTGCCAGTACCACTCTCCAGGGGGCGGATGGCTACACCTTC
NA NA TRBJ2-3 TRBV28 CASSLGDSGTDTQYF TGTGCCAGCAGTTTGGGGGACTCGGGCACAGATACGCAGTATTTT
NA TRBD2 TRBJ2-5 TRBV7-2 CASSYPTSGGTQYF TGTGCCAGCAGCTACCCCACTAGCGGGGGGACCCAGTACTTC
NA TRBD1 TRBJ1-2 TRBV5-6 CASSSLGTGAREANGYTF TGTGCCAGCAGCTCCCTCGGGACAGGGGCTCGGGAGGCTAATGGCTACACCTTC
medium-sized NA TRBJ1-1 TRBV20-1 CSAKAGEAFF TGCAGTGCTAAGGCGGGTGAAGCTTTCTTT
NA NA TRBJ1-1 TRBV28 CASSLGREAFF TGTGCCAGCAGTTTAGGGAGGGAGGCTTTCTTT
NA TRBD1 TRBJ2-7 TRBV7-7 CASSLRTGPKQYF TGTGCCAGCAGCTTACGGACAGGGCCAAAGCAGTACTTC
NA TRBD1 TRBJ1-5 TRBV6-1 CASRPGQSNQPQHF TGTGCCAGCAGGCCGGGACAGAGCAATCAGCCCCAGCATTTT
large TRBD1 TRBJ2-4 TRBV28 CASSSSQGANIQYF TGTGCCAGCAGTTCTTCCCAGGGGGCAAACATTCAGTACTTC
NA NA TRBJ2-4 TRBV28 CASTGPWGAKNIQYF TGTGCCAGCACCGGGCCCTGGGGAGCCAAAAACATTCAGTACTTC
NA TRBD1 TRBJ2-7 TRBV11-2 CASSLAGTGTYEQYF TGTGCCAGCAGCTTAGCGGGGACAGGAACCTACGAGCAGTACTTC
once NA TRBJ1-2 TRBV27 CASSLKGSYGYTF TGTGCCAGCAGTTTAAAAGGTTCCTATGGCTACACCTTC
NA TRBD2 TRBJ2-1 TRBV7-9 CASSPWTSSYNEQFF TGTGCCAGCAGCCCTTGGACTAGCTCCTACAATGAGCAGTTCTTC
medium-sized NA TRBJ2-7 TRBV4-3 CASSQDGVGGYNEQYF TGCGCCAGCAGCCAAGATGGGGTAGGGGGTTACAACGAGCAGTACTTC
NA TRBD1 TRBJ2-5 TRBV5-4 CASSLDRDLQETQYF TGTGCCAGCAGCTTAGACAGGGATCTTCAAGAGACCCAGTACTTC
NA NA TRBJ2-2 TRBV2 CASTRLTTGELFF TGTGCCAGCACCAGACTTACCACCGGGGAGCTGTTTTTT
NA NA TRBJ1-2 TRBV4-1 CASSQGPDGYGYTF TGCGCCAGCAGCCAAGGTCCGGACGGGTATGGCTACACCTTC
NA TRBD1 TRBJ1-4 TRBV6-6 CASSSSGTAYEKLFF TGTGCCAGCAGTTCTTCCGGGACAGCTTATGAAAAACTGTTTTTT
few TRBD1 TRBJ1-4 TRBV7-9 CASSSQGATNEKLFF TGTGCCAGCAGCTCGCAGGGGGCAACTAATGAAAAACTGTTTTTT
NA NA TRBJ2-6 TRBV6-5 CASRDASTGNVLTF TGTGCCAGCAGGGACGCGTCGACGGGGAACGTCCTGACTTTC
NA NA TRBJ1-4 TRBV5-1 CASSLEGRRDEKLFF TGCGCCAGCAGCTTGGAAGGGCGTCGTGATGAAAAACTGTTTTTT
NA NA TRBJ1-5 TRBV7-9 CASSLGNGAGGNQPQHF TGTGCCAGCAGCTTAGGTAACGGGGCAGGGGGCAATCAGCCCCAGCATTTT
large NA TRBJ2-5 TRBV4-3 CASSQERVGETQYF TGCGCCAGCAGCCAAGAAAGGGTAGGGGAGACCCAGTACTTC
NA NA TRBJ2-7 TRBV21-1 CASSHGQGRYEQYF TGTGCCAGCAGCCACGGACAGGGGAGGTACGAGCAGTACTTC
few TRBD2 TRBJ2-1 TRBV6-1 CASRGIGGDNEQFF TGTGCCAGCAGGGGGATCGGGGGGGACAATGAGCAGTTCTTC
few NA TRBJ2-7 TRBV4-3 CASSPAGSYEQYF TGCGCCAGCAGCCCCGCGGGCTCCTACGAGCAGTACTTC
few TRBD1 TRBJ1-6 TRBV6-5 CASSYSTGTSSSPLHF TGTGCCAGCAGTTACTCGACAGGGACAAGTAGTTCACCCCTCCACTTT
few NA TRBJ1-1 TRBV7-9 CASSFGQGAAFF TGTGCCAGCAGCTTTGGGCAGGGAGCGGCTTTCTTT
few NA TRBJ1-4 TRBV6-5 CASSYDQSTNEKLFF TGTGCCAGCAGTTACGATCAGTCAACTAATGAAAAACTGTTTTTT
NA TRBD2 TRBJ2-1 TRBV7-9 CASSRLAGAYISYNEQFF TGTGCCAGCAGCCGTCTAGCGGGGGCCTACATCTCCTACAATGAGCAGTTCTTC
NA NA TRBJ2-5 TRBV30 CAWSGEYFQETQYF TGTGCCTGGAGTGGAGAGTACTTCCAAGAGACCCAGTACTTC
NA TRBD2 TRBJ2-7 TRBV27 CASSQTSGAYEQYF TGTGCCAGCAGTCAAACTAGCGGCGCCTACGAGCAGTACTTC
NA NA TRBJ2-5 TRBV2 CASSETRDNPYQETQYF TGTGCCAGCAGTGAGACAAGGGACAACCCGTACCAAGAGACCCAGTACTTC
NA NA TRBJ2-5 TRBV7-7 CASSPNPAFPGLIETQYF TGTGCCAGCAGCCCTAACCCGGCCTTCCCGGGACTTATTGAGACCCAGTACTTC
few NA TRBJ1-2 TRBV20-1 CSVMEGDGYTF TGCAGTGTCATGGAGGGAGATGGCTACACCTTC
NA NA TRBJ1-6 TRBV7-8 CASSLYEGNNSPLHF TGTGCCAGCAGCCTGTATGAGGGGAATAATTCACCCCTCCACTTT
once NA TRBJ2-3 TRBV11-3 CASSSGGADTQYF TGTGCCAGCAGCTCTGGAGGGGCGGATACGCAGTATTTT